The clone carrying this TCR beta chain was detected many times. With iRepertoire HTBI primers and Arm-PCR of CDR3 regions, TCR beta libraries were built. TCRdb passed the multiplex PCR reads through MiXCR, listing each CDR3 protein once. The sample holds over 450,000 distinct CDR3 sequences, about 11% seen once. This entry is derived from a study of regulatory T cells in long-lasting Graves disease. Germline CDR1 and CDR2: SGHNT and YENEEA. V dropped 2 bases and J dropped 9 bases, with 11 bases sitting between them. This CDR3 spans 13 amino acids. The time point: newly diagnosed GD, antithyroid drugs for less than 3 months. Construction of the TCR library relied on RNA isolated from PBMCs. These records were also assigned to another study, of T cells in Graves' hyperthyroidism and ophthalmopathy.

The starting material was peripheral blood mononuclear cells (PBMCs), obtained at new diagnosis, from a patient treated with antithyroid drugs. This clonotype originated in a young woman with Graves disease. The gene calls are TRBV11-3 and TRBJ2-1; D is perhaps TRBD2 (6 bases). The DNA for the CDR3 is TGTGCCAGCAGCTTAAGGGGAGGCATTGAGCAGTTCTTC. Translated, it gives CASSLRGGIEQFF.